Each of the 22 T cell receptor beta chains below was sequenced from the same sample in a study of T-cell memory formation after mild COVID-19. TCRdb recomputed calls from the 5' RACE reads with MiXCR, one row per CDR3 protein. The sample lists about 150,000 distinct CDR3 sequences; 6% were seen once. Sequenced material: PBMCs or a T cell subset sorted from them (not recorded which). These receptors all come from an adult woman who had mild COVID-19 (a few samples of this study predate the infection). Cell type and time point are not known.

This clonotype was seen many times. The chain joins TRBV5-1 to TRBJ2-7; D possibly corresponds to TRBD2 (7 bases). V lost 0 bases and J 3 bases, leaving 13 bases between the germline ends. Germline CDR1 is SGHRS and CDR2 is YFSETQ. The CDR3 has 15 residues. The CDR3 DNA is TGCGCCAGCAGCTTGGTTGAGGGGGGGCACTACGAGCAGTACTTC. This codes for CASSLVEGGHYEQYF.

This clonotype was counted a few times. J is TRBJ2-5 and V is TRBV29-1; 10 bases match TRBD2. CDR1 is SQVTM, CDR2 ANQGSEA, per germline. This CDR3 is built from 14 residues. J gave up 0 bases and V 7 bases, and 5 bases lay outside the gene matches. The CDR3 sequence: CSEKGTSDQETQYF. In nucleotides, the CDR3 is TGCAGCGAAAAGGGGACTAGCGACCAAGAGACCCAGTACTTC.

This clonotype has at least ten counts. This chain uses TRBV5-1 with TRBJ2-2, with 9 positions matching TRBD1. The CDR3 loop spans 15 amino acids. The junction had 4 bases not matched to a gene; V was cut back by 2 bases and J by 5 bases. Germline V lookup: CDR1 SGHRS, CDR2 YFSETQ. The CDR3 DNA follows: TGCGCCAGCAGCTTAAGGGACAGGGCGACCGGGGAGCTGTTTTTT. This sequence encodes CASSLRDRATGELFF.

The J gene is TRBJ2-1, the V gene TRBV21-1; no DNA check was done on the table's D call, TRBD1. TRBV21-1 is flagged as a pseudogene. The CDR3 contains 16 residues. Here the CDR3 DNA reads TGTGCCAGCATCCGCAGGGGGCTACAGCCCTACAATGAGCAGTTCTTC. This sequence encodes CASIRRGLQPYNEQFF.

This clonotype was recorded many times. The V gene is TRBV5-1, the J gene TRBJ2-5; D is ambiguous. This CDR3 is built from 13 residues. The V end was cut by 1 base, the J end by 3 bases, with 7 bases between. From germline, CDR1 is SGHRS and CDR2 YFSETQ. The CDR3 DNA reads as TGCGCCAGCAGCTTGCAATCCGAAGAGACCCAGTACTTC. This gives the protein CASSLQSEETQYF.

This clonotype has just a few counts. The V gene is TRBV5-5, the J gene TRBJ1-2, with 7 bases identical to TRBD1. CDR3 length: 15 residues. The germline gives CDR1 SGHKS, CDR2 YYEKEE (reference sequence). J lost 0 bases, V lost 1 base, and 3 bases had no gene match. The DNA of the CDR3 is TGTGCCAGCAGCTTGCCTGACAGGGCTAACTATGGCTACACCTTC. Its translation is CASSLPDRANYGYTF.

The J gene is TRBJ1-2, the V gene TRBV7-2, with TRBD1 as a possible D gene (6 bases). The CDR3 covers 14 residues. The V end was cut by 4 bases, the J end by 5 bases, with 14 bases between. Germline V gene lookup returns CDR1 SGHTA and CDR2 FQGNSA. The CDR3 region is CASSSLGGWYGYTF. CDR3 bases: TGTGCCAGCAGCTCCCTCGGGGGCTGGTATGGCTACACCTTC.

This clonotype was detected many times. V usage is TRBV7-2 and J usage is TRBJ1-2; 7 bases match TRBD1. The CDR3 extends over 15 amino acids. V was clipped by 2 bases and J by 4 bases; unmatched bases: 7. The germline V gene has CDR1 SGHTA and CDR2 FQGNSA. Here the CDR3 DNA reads TGTGCCAGCAGCTTACAAACAGGGGACTCCTATGGCTACACCTTC. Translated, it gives CASSLQTGDSYGYTF.

The CDR3 bases are TGTGCCAGCAGCCCTGACACAGATACGCAGTATTTT. Translation gives CASSPDTDTQYF. This chain joins TRBV5-5 and TRBJ2-3, with D hard to call. The CDR3 sequence is 12 residues long. V was trimmed by 4 bases and J by 2 bases, leaving 5 bases between them. In germline, CDR1 is SGHKS, CDR2 YYEKEE (reference sequence).

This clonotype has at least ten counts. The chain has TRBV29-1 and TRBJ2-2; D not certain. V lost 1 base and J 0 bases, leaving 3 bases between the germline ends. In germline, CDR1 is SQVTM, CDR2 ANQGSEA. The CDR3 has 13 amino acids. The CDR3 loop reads CSVEGTNTGELFF. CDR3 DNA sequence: TGCAGCGTTGAAGGGACGAACACCGGGGAGCTGTTTTTT.

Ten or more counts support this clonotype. Written as DNA, the CDR3 is TGCAGCGTCCGGACAGTTCTCACAGATACGCAGTATTTT. Protein: CSVRTVLTDTQYF. This chain connects TRBV29-1 to TRBJ2-3, with a tentative D call TRBD1 (6 bases). This CDR3 spans 13 amino acids. CDR1 and CDR2 from the germline V gene are SQVTM and ANQGSEA. Trimming took 6 bases from V and 2 from J, leaving 12 bases between them.

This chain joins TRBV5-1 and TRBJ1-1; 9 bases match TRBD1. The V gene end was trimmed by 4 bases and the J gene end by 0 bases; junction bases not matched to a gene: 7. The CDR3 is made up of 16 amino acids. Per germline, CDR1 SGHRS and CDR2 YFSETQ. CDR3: CASSPTGGPMNTEAFF. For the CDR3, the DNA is TGCGCCAGCAGCCCAACAGGGGGCCCGATGAACACTGAAGCTTTCTTT. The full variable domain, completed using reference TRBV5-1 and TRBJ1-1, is KAGVTQTPRYLIKTRGQQVTLSCSPISGHRSVSWYQQTPGQGLQFLFEYFSETQRNKGNFPGRFSGRQFSNSRSEMNVSTLELGDSALYLCASSPTGGPMNTEAFFGQGTRLTVV.

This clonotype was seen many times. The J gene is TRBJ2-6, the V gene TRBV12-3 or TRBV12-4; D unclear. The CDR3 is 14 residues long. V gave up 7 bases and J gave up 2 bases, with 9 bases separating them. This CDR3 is CASNTQTGANVLTF. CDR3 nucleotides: TGTGCCAGCAACACGCAGACTGGGGCCAACGTCCTGACTTTC.

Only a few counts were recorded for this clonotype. The CDR3 DNA is TGCAGTGCTCTCACCCCCTCCTTTCGGGACTTAAACACAGATACGCAGTATTTT. Its protein is CSALTPSFRDLNTDTQYF. The chain couples TRBV20-1 to TRBJ2-3; D possibly corresponds to TRBD2 (6 bases). The CDR3 length is 18 residues. Germline V gene lookup returns CDR1 DFQATT and CDR2 SNEGSKA (reference sequence). The V and J ends lost 5 bases and 2 bases respectively, with 26 bases between them.

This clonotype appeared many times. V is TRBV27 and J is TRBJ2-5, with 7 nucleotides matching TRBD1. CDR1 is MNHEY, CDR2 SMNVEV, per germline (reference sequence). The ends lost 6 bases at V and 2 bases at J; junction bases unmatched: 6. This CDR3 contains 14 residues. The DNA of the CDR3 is TGTGCCAGCAGACCCGACAGGGTGCAAGAGACCCAGTACTTC. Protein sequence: CASRPDRVQETQYF.

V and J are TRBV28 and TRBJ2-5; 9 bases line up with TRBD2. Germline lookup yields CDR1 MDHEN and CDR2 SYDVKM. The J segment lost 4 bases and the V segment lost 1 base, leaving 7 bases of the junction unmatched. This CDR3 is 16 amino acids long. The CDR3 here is CASSLFSGRVGETQYF. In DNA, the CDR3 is TGTGCCAGCAGTTTATTTAGCGGGAGAGTAGGAGAGACCCAGTACTTC. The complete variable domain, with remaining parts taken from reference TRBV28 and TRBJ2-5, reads DVKVTQSSRYLVKRTGEKVFLECVQDMDHENMFWYRQDPGLGLRLIYFSYDVKMKEKGDIPEGYSVSREKKERFSLILESASTNQTSMYLCASSLFSGRVGETQYFGPGTRLLVL.

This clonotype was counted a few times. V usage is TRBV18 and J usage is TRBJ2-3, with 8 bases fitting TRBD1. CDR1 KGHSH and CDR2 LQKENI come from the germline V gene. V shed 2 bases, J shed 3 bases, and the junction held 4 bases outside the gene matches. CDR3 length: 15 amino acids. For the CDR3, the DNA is TGTGCCAGCTCACCAGCCACAGGGGGGACAGATACGCAGTATTTT. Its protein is CASSPATGGTDTQYF.

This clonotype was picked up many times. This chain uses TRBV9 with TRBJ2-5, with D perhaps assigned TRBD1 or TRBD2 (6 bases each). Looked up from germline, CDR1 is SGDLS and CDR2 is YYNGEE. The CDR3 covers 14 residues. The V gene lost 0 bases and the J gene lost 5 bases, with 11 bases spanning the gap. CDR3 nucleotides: TGTGCCAGCAGCGTAGAGGGGGGCATGGAGACCCAGTACTTC. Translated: CASSVEGGMETQYF.

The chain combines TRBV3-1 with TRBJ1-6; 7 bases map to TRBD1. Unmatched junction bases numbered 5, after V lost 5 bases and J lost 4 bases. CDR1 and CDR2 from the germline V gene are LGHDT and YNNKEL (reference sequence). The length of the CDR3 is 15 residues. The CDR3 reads CASSETGQYNSPLHF. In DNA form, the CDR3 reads TGTGCCAGCAGCGAAACGGGACAGTATAATTCACCCCTCCACTTT.

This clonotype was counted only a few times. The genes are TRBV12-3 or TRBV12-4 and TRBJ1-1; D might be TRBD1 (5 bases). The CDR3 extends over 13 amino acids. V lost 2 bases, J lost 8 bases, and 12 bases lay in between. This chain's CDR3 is CASSLSQGTEAFF. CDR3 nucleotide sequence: TGTGCCAGCAGTTTAAGTCAGGGAACCGAAGCTTTCTTT.

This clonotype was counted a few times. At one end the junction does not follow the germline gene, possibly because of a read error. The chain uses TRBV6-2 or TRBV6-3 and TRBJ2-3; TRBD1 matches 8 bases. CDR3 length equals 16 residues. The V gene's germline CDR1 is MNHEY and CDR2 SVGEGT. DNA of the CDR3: TGTGCCAGCAGTGACTCCGGGACAGGACACACAGATACGCAGTATTTT. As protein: CASSDSGTGHTDTQYF.

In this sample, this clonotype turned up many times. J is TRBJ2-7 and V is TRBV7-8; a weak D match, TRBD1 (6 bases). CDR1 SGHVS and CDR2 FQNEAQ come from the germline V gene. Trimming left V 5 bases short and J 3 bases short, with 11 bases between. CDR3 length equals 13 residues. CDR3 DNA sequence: TGTGCCAGCAGCCTTGGGACATACTACGAGCAGTACTTC. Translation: CASSLGTYYEQYF.